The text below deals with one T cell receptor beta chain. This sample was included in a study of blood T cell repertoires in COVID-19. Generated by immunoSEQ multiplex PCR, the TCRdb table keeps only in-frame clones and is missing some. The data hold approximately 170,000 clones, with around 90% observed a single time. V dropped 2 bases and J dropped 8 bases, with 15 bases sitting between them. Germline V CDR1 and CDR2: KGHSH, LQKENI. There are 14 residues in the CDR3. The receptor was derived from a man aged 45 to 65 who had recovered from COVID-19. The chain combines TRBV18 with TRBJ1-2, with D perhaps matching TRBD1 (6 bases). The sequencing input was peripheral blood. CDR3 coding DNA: TGTGCCAGCTCACCATACTCAGGGGTGGGCGGCTACACCTTC. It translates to CASSPYSGVGGYTF. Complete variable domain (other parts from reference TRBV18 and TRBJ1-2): NAGVMQNPRHLVRRRGQEARLRCSPMKGHSHVYWYRQLPEEGLKFMVYLQKENIIDESGMPKERFSAEFPKEGPSILRIQQVVRGDSAAYFCASSPYSGVGGYTFGSGTRLTVV.